The source of this T cell receptor beta chain is a study of T cells after yellow fever vaccination. TCRdb re-called the 5' RACE reads with MiXCR, one entry per CDR3 protein. The table records some 80,000 distinct CDR3 sequences, roughly 14% of them present only once. Overall study results and limits: Overlap between CD4 and CD8 compartments was detected for a small share of clonotypes.

Sample: CD8+ T cells not binding an NS4B(214-222) dextramer, sorted from PBMCs, taken 21 days after the first yellow fever vaccination. This sequence was found in a man aged 18-30 years who received the YFV17D yellow fever vaccine.

CDR3 sequence reads: CASSYGQPSNTGELFF. CDR3 nucleotide sequence: TGTGCCAGCAGTTATGGACAGCCTTCGAACACCGGGGAGCTGTTTTTT. V is TRBV6-5 and J is TRBJ2-2; perhaps TRBD1 as D (6 bases). The germline V gene encodes CDR1 MNHEY and CDR2 SVGAGI. Trimming took 3 bases from V and 0 from J, leaving 11 bases between them. The CDR3 totals 16 residues.